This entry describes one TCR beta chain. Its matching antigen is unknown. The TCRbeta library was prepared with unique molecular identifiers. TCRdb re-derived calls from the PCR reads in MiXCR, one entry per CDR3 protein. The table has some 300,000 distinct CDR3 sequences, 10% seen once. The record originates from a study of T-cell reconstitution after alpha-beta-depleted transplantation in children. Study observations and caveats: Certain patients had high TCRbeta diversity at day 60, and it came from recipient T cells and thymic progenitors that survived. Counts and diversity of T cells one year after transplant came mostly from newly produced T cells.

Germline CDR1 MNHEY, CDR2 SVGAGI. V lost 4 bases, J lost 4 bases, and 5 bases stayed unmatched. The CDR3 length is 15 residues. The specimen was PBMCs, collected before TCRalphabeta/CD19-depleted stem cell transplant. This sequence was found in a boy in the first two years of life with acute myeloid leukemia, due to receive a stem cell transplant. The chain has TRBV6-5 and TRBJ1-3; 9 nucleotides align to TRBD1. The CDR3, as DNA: TGTGCCAGCAGTTCCGGGACAGGGAACGGAAACACCATATATTTT. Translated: CASSSGTGNGNTIYF.